Following are 5 T cell receptor beta chains from one sample sequenced in a study of blood T cell repertoires in COVID-19. Sequenced by immunoSEQ multiplex PCR; TCRdb stores in-frame clones only, minus some. Seen here are approximately 200,000 clones, around 80% observed once, and the top ten hold roughly 10%. Sequenced sample: peripheral blood. Every receptor here comes from an elderly woman with COVID-19, enrolled during active disease.

The chain combines TRBV27 with TRBJ1-1; D perhaps matches TRBD1 (6 bases). Germline CDR1 reads MNHEY; CDR2 reads SMNVEV (reference sequence). V gave up 6 bases and J gave up 5 bases, with 19 bases separating them. The CDR3 covers 15 residues. The CDR3 region is CASRPVQGRSTEAFF. As DNA, the CDR3 is TGTGCCAGCAGACCTGTACAGGGCCGTTCGACTGAAGCTTTCTTT.

As regards this clone: One end of the junction varies from germline; a read error may be responsible. V usage is TRBV5-4 and J usage is TRBJ1-2; weak D call: TRBD1 (5 bases). CDR3 size: 14 residues. Germline CDR1 SGHNT, CDR2 YYREEE (reference sequence). CDR3 protein: CASNTPWGPDLLLF. CDR3 nucleotide sequence: TGTGCCAGCAACACCCCATGGGGCCCGGACCTTCTCCTCTTC.

V gene TRBV6-5 combines with J gene TRBJ2-3; tentatively, D is TRBD2 (6 bases). The V and J ends lost 4 bases and 3 bases respectively, with 14 bases between them. The germline gives CDR1 MNHEY, CDR2 SVGAGI. CDR3 length: 15 amino acids. The CDR3 spells CASSSVTSGTDTQYF. CDR3 DNA sequence: TGTGCCAGCAGTTCTGTGACTAGTGGGACAGATACGCAGTATTTT.

This chain connects TRBV6-5 to TRBJ1-5, with a possible D match to TRBD1 (5 bases). Between the trimmed V and J ends, which lost 2 bases and 4 bases, there was a span of 12 bases. Germline CDR1 MNHEY, CDR2 SVGAGI. The CDR3 runs to 15 residues. In DNA form, the CDR3 reads TGTGCCAGCAGTTACAACTTACGGGGGAATCAGCCCCAGCATTTT. Encoded protein: CASSYNLRGNQPQHF.

V gene TRBV5-1 combines with J gene TRBJ1-2; 9 bases align to TRBD1. Looked up from germline, CDR1 is SGHRS and CDR2 is YFSETQ. CDR3 length: 16 amino acids. Trimming removed 4 bases from V and 2 bases from J; junction bases left unmatched: 9. The CDR3 DNA is TGCGCCAGCAGCGGGGGGACAGGGAGCCCCAACTATGGCTACACCTTC. As protein: CASSGGTGSPNYGYTF.